This passage covers 14 T cell receptor beta chains from one sample sequenced in a study of T cells in Graves' hyperthyroidism and ophthalmopathy. Amplification yielded TCR beta CDR3 regions, with RNA transcripts as the source. Primed by the HTBI set, a first-round RT-PCR was run on the TCR CDR3. MiXCR was run by TCRdb on the multiplex PCR reads, yielding one entry per CDR3 protein. The sample comprises under 800,000 distinct CDR3 sequences, 12% to 15% of which are singletons, and about a tenth rests with the top ten. Sequencing was done on a sample of blood. The receptor set was obtained from a woman aged 18-30 years with Graves' hyperthyroidism.

The sample holds a few counts of this clonotype. V and J are TRBV28 and TRBJ2-3; 9 bases line up with TRBD2. The CDR3 covers 15 residues. After removal of 6 bases from V and 3 bases from J, the junction contained 7 bases not matched to a gene. CDR1 and CDR2 from the germline V gene are MDHEN and SYDVKM. CDR3 coding DNA: TGTGCCAGCAGGATAGCGGGAGCGGGAACAGATACGCAGTATTTT. It translates to CASRIAGAGTDTQYF.

This clonotype was recorded many times. The rearrangement uses TRBV11-2 and TRBJ1-2; D remains unclear. The V and J ends lost 5 bases and 5 bases respectively, with 9 bases between them. The germline gives CDR1 SGHAT, CDR2 FQNNGV. This CDR3 is built from 12 residues. CDR3 nucleotides: TGTGCCAGCAGCCCAAATCCATATGGCTACACCTTC. Protein sequence: CASSPNPYGYTF.

This clonotype was observed a few times. The V gene is TRBV9, the J gene TRBJ2-2; 13 bases map to TRBD2. This CDR3 contains 17 residues. Per germline, CDR1 SGDLS and CDR2 YYNGEE. Trimming took 2 bases from V and 3 from J; bases not matched to a gene: 4. Here the CDR3 DNA reads TGTGCCAGCAGCGTCCGGGGGACTAGCGGGGACACCGGGGAGCTGTTTTTT. The encoded protein is CASSVRGTSGDTGELFF.

This clonotype was detected only a few times. The chain couples TRBV5-6 to TRBJ1-1, with D possibly being TRBD1 (5 bases). Germline-derived CDR1 and CDR2 are SGHDT and YYEEEE. V dropped 2 bases and J dropped 4 bases, with 15 bases sitting between them. The CDR3 is made up of 15 amino acids. As DNA, the CDR3 is TGTGCCAGCAGCTTCCCTGGGGACCTGATCACTGAAGCTTTCTTT. This gives the protein CASSFPGDLITEAFF.

This clonotype was counted many times. The chain joins TRBV7-9 to TRBJ2-7; 9 bases line up with TRBD1. CDR3 length: 14 residues. V was clipped by 6 bases and J by 3 bases; unmatched bases: 6. The germline CDR1 and CDR2 sequences are SEHNR and FQNEAQ (reference sequence). CDR3 amino acids: CASRRYRGRYEQYF. For the CDR3, the DNA is TGTGCCAGCAGGCGTTACAGGGGGCGCTACGAGCAGTACTTC.

This clonotype was observed many times. The J gene is TRBJ2-5, the V gene TRBV7-8, with D perhaps matching TRBD1 (7 bases). The CDR3 runs 17 residues. Germline values: CDR1 SGHVS, CDR2 FQNEAQ. V lost 4 bases and J 1 base, leaving 19 bases between the germline ends. The CDR3 DNA is TGTGCCAGCAGCTACGAAAGGAGGGGGCGCTCCCAAGAGACCCAGTACTTC. Translated, it gives CASSYERRGRSQETQYF.

This clonotype was seen a handful of times. V is TRBV11-2 and J is TRBJ2-2; D may correspond to TRBD1 or TRBD2 (5 bases each). The CDR3 runs 16 residues. Germline-derived CDR1 and CDR2 are SGHAT and FQNNGV. V dropped 6 bases and J dropped 2 bases, with 16 bases sitting between them. CDR3 residues: CASRLAGTPNTGELFF. DNA for the CDR3: TGTGCCAGCAGGTTGGCCGGGACCCCCAACACCGGGGAGCTGTTTTTT.

In this sample, this clonotype turned up a few times. The DNA for the CDR3 is TGTGCCAGCAGCTTAGTCGGGACAGGGCTGTTTTTT. Translating gives CASSLVGTGLFF. This chain joins TRBV7-2 and TRBJ2-2, with 8 bases that match TRBD1. The V gene end was trimmed by 1 base and the J gene end by 13 bases; junction bases not matched to a gene: 2. This CDR3 region has 12 residues. Germline-derived CDR1 and CDR2 are SGHTA and FQGNSA.

In this sample, this clonotype turned up a few times. This rearrangement joins TRBV19 to TRBJ2-7, with 8 positions matching TRBD1. The germline CDR1 and CDR2 sequences are LNHDA and SQIVND (reference sequence). The CDR3 has 14 residues. V lost 0 bases to trimming and J lost 5 bases; unmatched junction nucleotides: 3. CDR3 in amino acids: CASSIDPDRDEQYF. CDR3 sequence (DNA): TGTGCCAGTAGTATAGATCCGGACAGGGACGAGCAGTACTTC.

This clonotype showed up many times. The chain carries TRBV6-1 and TRBJ2-7; 11 nucleotides match TRBD2. The CDR3 consists of 16 residues. The ends lost 4 bases at V and 4 bases at J; junction bases unmatched: 9. The germline gives CDR1 MNHNS, CDR2 SASEGT. The CDR3 DNA reads as TGTGCCAGCAGTGCGGGCATGACTAGCGGGGAATACGAGCAGTACTTC. The encoded protein is CASSAGMTSGEYEQYF.

The CDR3 is CASSSALAGSADTQYF. CDR3 DNA sequence: TGTGCCAGCAGTTCCGCCCTAGCGGGAAGTGCAGATACGCAGTATTTT. This chain connects TRBV27 to TRBJ2-3; 9 bases map to TRBD2. Unmatched junction bases numbered 9, after V lost 4 bases and J lost 4 bases. CDR1 is MNHEY, CDR2 SMNVEV, per germline (reference sequence). The CDR3 contains 16 residues.

This chain uses TRBV20-1 with TRBJ2-1; 9 positions agree with TRBD1. The CDR3 sequence is 14 residues long. The trim removed 6 bases at V and 4 bases at J, leaving 7 bases unmatched. Looked up from germline, CDR1 is DFQATT and CDR2 is SNEGSKA (reference sequence). CDR3 sequence: CSATAGTGYNEQFF. The DNA for the CDR3 is TGCAGTGCAACGGCCGGGACAGGGTACAATGAGCAGTTCTTC.

The rearrangement joins TRBV28 to TRBJ2-7; a weak D match, TRBD2 (5 bases). The CDR3 is 13 amino acids. The germline V and J ends were trimmed by 7 bases and 7 bases, with 17 bases remaining between them. Germline-derived CDR1 and CDR2 are MDHEN and SYDVKM. The CDR3 DNA follows: TGTGCCAGCACCGGCGGGTCCCTCGGAGAGCAGTACTTC. This gives the protein CASTGGSLGEQYF.

This clonotype has ten or more counts. The V call is TRBV27, the J call TRBJ2-1; 10 bases line up with TRBD2. Germline V lookup: CDR1 MNHEY, CDR2 SMNVEV (reference sequence). The ends lost 3 bases at V and 7 bases at J; junction bases unmatched: 9. The CDR3 runs 16 residues. Here the CDR3 DNA reads TGTGCCAGCAGTTTTTTAAGCGGGAGGGCCAATAATGAGCAGTTCTTC. This codes for CASSFLSGRANNEQFF.